One sample yielded the 27 T cell receptor beta chains listed below, sequenced in a study of OX40 agonist ivuxolimab in advanced cancers. Some clones are missing from TCRdb's copy, which holds only in-frame ones; the method was immunoSEQ multiplex PCR. Of 95,000 to 100,000 clones in the sample, around 85% were seen once. The material sequenced was CD4+ or CD8+ T cells sorted from blood, taken in a trial of the OX40 agonist ivuxolimab. Every receptor here comes from an adult with an advanced solid tumor such as melanoma, head and neck, liver or kidney cancer.

The chain joins TRBV4-2 to TRBJ2-1, with 12 bases matching TRBD2. Germline trimming cut 4 bases from V and 7 bases from J; bases unmatched to any gene: 5. The CDR3 consists of 15 residues. Germline CDR1 is LGHNA and CDR2 is YNFKEQ. CDR3 sequence (DNA): TGTGCCAGCAGCCTACTAGCGGGGGGTTCAAATGAGCAGTTCTTC. Translated: CASSLLAGGSNEQFF.

The chain recombines TRBV5-6 with TRBJ1-5; 12 bases are a match to TRBD1. This CDR3 comprises 18 residues. The germline V gene has CDR1 SGHDT and CDR2 YYEEEE. J lost 0 bases, V lost 4 bases, and 8 bases had no gene match. CDR3 sequence reads: CASSGGTGGVSSNQPQHF. In nucleotides, the CDR3 is TGTGCCAGCAGCGGAGGGACAGGGGGCGTAAGTAGCAATCAGCCCCAGCATTTT.

The V and J genes are TRBV5-6 and TRBJ1-4, with a possible D match to TRBD1 (6 bases). The CDR3 totals 14 residues. Trimming took 2 bases from V and 7 from J, leaving 12 bases between them. CDR1 is SGHDT and CDR2 is YYEEEE in the germline V gene. CDR3 coding DNA: TGTGCCAGCAGCTTTGGTCCACAGGGTGAAAAACTGTTTTTT. Residues: CASSFGPQGEKLFF.

This clone was picked up one time. The chain carries TRBV7-2 and TRBJ2-1; possibly TRBD1 for D (5 bases). CDR1 SGHTA and CDR2 FQGNSA come from the germline V gene. The CDR3 runs to 13 residues. V was clipped by 3 bases and J by 8 bases, with 11 bases between them. This CDR3 reads CASSFGAVDEQFF. The CDR3 coding sequence is TGTGCCAGCAGCTTTGGGGCAGTCGATGAGCAGTTCTTC.

V usage is TRBV25-1 and J usage is TRBJ2-2; D is unclear. Germline lookup yields CDR1 MGHDK and CDR2 SYGVNS. This CDR3 comprises 13 residues. Trimming removed 3 bases at V and 3 bases at J, with 5 bases between. CDR3 coding DNA: TGTGCCAGCAGTGATAGGTACACCGGGGAGCTGTTTTTT. Amino acids: CASSDRYTGELFF. The full variable domain, completed using reference TRBV25-1 and TRBJ2-2, is EADIYQTPRYLVIGTGKKITLECSQTMGHDKMYWYQQDPGMELHLIHYSYGVNSTEKGDLSSESTVSRIRTEHFPLTLESARPSHTSQYLCASSDRYTGELFFGEGSRLTVL.

This clone was counted a few times. The chain carries TRBV2 and TRBJ1-5; 9 nucleotides align to TRBD1. The CDR3 is made up of 15 amino acids. The J segment lost 4 bases and the V segment lost 6 bases, leaving 7 bases of the junction unmatched. Germline-derived CDR1 and CDR2 are SNHLY and FYNNEI. The CDR3 DNA is TGTGCCAGCAGGTTCGGCGGGACAGGGAATCAGCCCCAGCATTTT. Translation gives CASRFGGTGNQPQHF.

This clone was counted between two and nine times. This chain links TRBV27 with TRBJ1-5; D perhaps matches TRBD1 (5 bases). Germline CDR1 reads MNHEY; CDR2 reads SMNVEV (reference sequence). The CDR3 contains 16 residues. The V end was cut by 0 bases, the J end by 3 bases, with 12 bases between. The CDR3 here is CASSLSGDGLNQPQHF. CDR3 coding DNA: TGTGCCAGCAGTTTATCCGGGGACGGACTCAATCAGCCCCAGCATTTT.

This chain links TRBV18 with TRBJ1-1; D is ambiguous. From germline, CDR1 is KGHSH and CDR2 LQKENI. With 1 base removed from V and 4 bases from J, the gap between germline ends came to 10 bases. CDR3 length: 14 amino acids. In nucleotides, the CDR3 is TGTGCCAGCTCACCACAAGGCCTGAGCACTGAAGCTTTCTTT. Translated, it gives CASSPQGLSTEAFF.

This clone was observed a few times. The chain carries TRBV19 and TRBJ1-1; unclear D gene. V gave up 3 bases and J gave up 4 bases, with 9 bases separating them. The germline CDR1 and CDR2 sequences are LNHDA and SQIVND (reference sequence). The CDR3 is 13 amino acids. The CDR3 sequence is CASSIRGSTEAFF. The CDR3 DNA is TGTGCCAGTAGTATCCGGGGATCCACTGAAGCTTTCTTT.

This chain's CDR3 is CASSESLNTEAFF. The CDR3 DNA reads as TGTGCCAGCAGTGAATCTTTGAACACTGAAGCTTTCTTT. The chain has TRBV6-1 and TRBJ1-1; the D is unclear. The V end lost 2 bases, the J end lost 0 bases, and 4 bases lay between the germline ends. Germline assignment: CDR1 MNHNS and CDR2 SASEGT. The CDR3 is 13 residues long.

The chain employs TRBV4-3 and TRBJ1-2, with a tentative D call TRBD1 (6 bases). V was shortened by 4 bases and J by 0 bases, with 18 bases between the two germline ends. The length of the CDR3 is 17 residues. CDR1 is LGHNA, CDR2 YSLEER, per germline. DNA of the CDR3: TGCGCCAGCAGCCCCAGCCGTGGGACACGAGCTAACTATGGCTACACCTTC. It is translated as CASSPSRGTRANYGYTF.

This clone was observed once. V is TRBV14 and J is TRBJ1-1; D is perhaps TRBD1 (5 bases). The CDR3 runs to 15 residues. V was pared by 1 base and J by 5 bases, with 14 bases between. Per the germline V gene, CDR1 is SGHDN and CDR2 is FVKESK. The CDR3 DNA follows: TGTGCCAGCAGCCAAGCCCTAGGGGTGAGGACTGAAGCTTTCTTT. Protein sequence: CASSQALGVRTEAFF.

The chain is built from TRBV28 and TRBJ2-7, with TRBD1 matching 11 bases. Germline CDR1 is MDHEN and CDR2 is SYDVKM. CDR3 size: 13 residues. J was trimmed by 4 bases and V by 8 bases; bases with no gene match: 4. The CDR3 sequence is CASSDRGPYEQYF. CDR3 nucleotide sequence: TGTGCCAGCTCGGACAGGGGGCCTTACGAGCAGTACTTC.

V and J are TRBV4-1 and TRBJ2-2; 12 bases align to TRBD1. Germline assignment: CDR1 MGHRA and CDR2 YSYEKL. V was pared by 4 bases and J by 6 bases, with 3 bases of the junction left unmatched. CDR3 length: 15 residues. The CDR3 region has the DNA TGCGCCAGCAGCCTAGGGACAGGGGGCCCCGGGGAGCTGTTTTTT. Translated, it gives CASSLGTGGPGELFF.

This chain connects TRBV7-2 to TRBJ1-5; D remains unclear. The CDR3 loop spans 15 amino acids. V was pared by 1 base and J by 3 bases, with 10 bases between. From germline, CDR1 is SGHTA and CDR2 FQGNSA. The CDR3 region has the DNA TGTGCCAGCAGCTTAGTAGGGAAACCCAATCAGCCCCAGCATTTT. Protein: CASSLVGKPNQPQHF.

The chain links TRBV29-1 to TRBJ2-1; D ambiguous. The CDR3 runs to 12 residues. Trimming pared 6 bases from V and 7 bases from J, leaving 13 bases between. Germline V gene lookup returns CDR1 SQVTM and CDR2 ANQGSEA. The CDR3 nucleotides are TGCAGCGTGAGACCGTACGGAAATGAGCAGTTCTTC. It translates to CSVRPYGNEQFF.

The V call is TRBV19, the J call TRBJ1-3; no clear D. The ends were cut back, 6 bases at V and 3 bases at J, with 3 bases in the middle. The CDR3 contains 11 residues. Germline values: CDR1 LNHDA, CDR2 SQIVND (reference sequence). This chain's CDR3 is CASRFGNTIYF. The CDR3 DNA follows: TGTGCCAGTAGATTTGGAAACACCATATATTTT.

The J gene is TRBJ2-5, the V gene TRBV18; D possibly uses TRBD1 or TRBD2 (5 bases each). CDR3 size: 13 residues. The V gene lost 3 bases and the J gene lost 4 bases, with 9 bases spanning the gap. Per the germline V gene, CDR1 is KGHSH and CDR2 is LQKENI. CDR3 bases: TGTGCCAGCTCACCCGGGACCCTAGAGACCCAGTACTTC. Its protein product is CASSPGTLETQYF.

This clone was detected once. This chain uses TRBV29-1 with TRBJ2-3; TRBD2 aligns across 12 bases. CDR1 is SQVTM, CDR2 ANQGSEA, per germline. Trimming took 5 bases from V and 1 from J; bases not matched to a gene: 1. This CDR3 spans 14 amino acids. CDR3 sequence reads: CSVRLAGGTDTQYF. The CDR3, as DNA: TGCAGCGTTCGACTAGCGGGGGGCACAGATACGCAGTATTTT.

The chain uses TRBV6-5 and TRBJ2-3; D remains ambiguous. V shed 2 bases and J shed 2 bases, with 11 bases lying between them. This CDR3 region has 15 residues. In germline, CDR1 is MNHEY, CDR2 SVGAGI. The CDR3: CASSYRQTYTDTQYF. The CDR3 DNA is TGTGCCAGCAGTTACCGCCAGACGTACACAGATACGCAGTATTTT.

The V and J genes are TRBV28 and TRBJ1-5, with D unresolved. Trimming shortened V by 10 bases and J by 0 bases, and 13 bases separated the two germline ends. CDR1 MDHEN and CDR2 SYDVKM come from the germline V gene. The CDR3 is 14 residues long. CDR3 coding DNA: TGTGCCACCAGCCGCAGGAATAGCAATCAGCCCCAGCATTTT. It specifies CATSRRNSNQPQHF.

The chain links TRBV6-1 to TRBJ1-2; D not certain. This CDR3 is built from 14 residues. The V gene's germline CDR1 is MNHNS and CDR2 SASEGT. The ends were cut back, 4 bases at V and 7 bases at J, with 16 bases in the middle. The CDR3 loop reads CASSGLTVLGGYTF. Written as DNA, the CDR3 is TGTGCCAGCAGTGGCCTCACAGTTCTTGGTGGCTACACCTTC.

The V and J genes are TRBV13 and TRBJ1-4; D not certain. V was trimmed by 1 base and J by 6 bases, leaving 9 bases between them. CDR1 is PRHDT, CDR2 FYEKMQ, per germline (reference sequence). The CDR3 has 14 residues. The CDR3 protein is CASSLVGPDEKLFF. In DNA form, the CDR3 reads TGTGCCAGCAGCTTAGTAGGGCCCGATGAAAAACTGTTTTTT.

The J gene is TRBJ1-4, the V gene TRBV18, with TRBD1 identical over 10 bases. The junction had 13 bases not matched to a gene; V was cut back by 6 bases and J by 0 bases. This CDR3 spans 19 amino acids. Per the germline V gene, CDR1 is KGHSH and CDR2 is LQKENI. CDR3 residues: CASSILIPGQGSTNEKLFF. In DNA form, the CDR3 reads TGTGCCAGCTCCATATTGATACCGGGACAGGGGTCAACTAATGAAAAACTGTTTTTT.

The chain combines TRBV7-2 with TRBJ2-5, with D unclear. The length of the CDR3 is 12 residues. V was clipped by 5 bases and J by 7 bases, with 11 bases between them. In germline, CDR1 is SGHTA, CDR2 FQGNSA. CDR3 nucleotides: TGTGCCAGCAGCCCGGGCCCTCGGACCCAGTACTTC. Protein: CASSPGPRTQYF.

This CDR3 is CSAWPKETQYF. CDR3 sequence (DNA): TGCAGTGCCTGGCCGAAAGAGACCCAGTACTTC. V usage is TRBV20-1 and J usage is TRBJ2-5; no clear D. Germline loops: CDR1 DFQATT, CDR2 SNEGSKA (reference sequence). This CDR3 contains 11 residues. Trimming left V 6 bases short and J 3 bases short, with 8 bases between.

The chain carries TRBV4-3 and TRBJ1-3; TRBD1 matches at 12 bases. J was trimmed by 7 bases and V by 0 bases; bases with no gene match: 4. The CDR3 runs to 16 residues. CDR1 and CDR2 (germline): LGHNA, YSLEER. The DNA for the CDR3 is TGCGCCAGCAGCCAAGATTCGGGACAGGGGGCGAACACCATATATTTT. This translates into CASSQDSGQGANTIYF.